The entry that follows covers one T cell receptor beta chain sequence. Antigen specificity is unknown. This record belongs to a study of T cell responses to AZD1222 COVID-19 vaccine. Data came from immunoSEQ multiplex PCR; TCRdb stores just in-frame clones and leaves some out. The table has a few hundred thousand clones, 85% to 95% seen once. General study results and limits: Repertoire sampling occurred only after the peak T cell response. Spike-spanning, vaccine-associated CD4 TCRs were dominant at 160-218 and 743-854. The donors showed a predominance of white British ancestry and of females, with possible underestimation of clonal diversity.

The CDR3 sequence is 15 residues long. V was cut by 4 bases and J by 3 bases, with 15 bases left in between. Germline CDR1 is LNHDA and CDR2 is SQIVND (reference sequence). The clonotype originates from an adult in good health. The chain employs TRBV19 and TRBJ1-1; D is uncertain. Sequenced material: peripheral blood, taken on day 0 of AZD1222 vaccination. This chain's CDR3 is CASSTPTSLDTEAFF. The CDR3 DNA follows: TGTGCCAGTAGTACCCCGACCTCCTTGGACACTGAAGCTTTCTTT.